This entry lists 2 T cell receptor beta chains sequenced from one sample in a study of CD8 T cells in ankylosing spondylitis. TCRdb re-called the 5' RACE reads with MiXCR, one entry per CDR3 protein. The data hold approximately 350,000 distinct CDR3 sequences, with over 12% observed a single time. The sequenced material came from blood, either unsorted or a sorted T cell fraction (not recorded which). The receptors come from a male donor with ankylosing spondylitis or in good health (not recorded which).

This clonotype was detected a few times. The chain is built from TRBV5-1 and TRBJ2-7; the match to TRBD1 covers 9 bases. V lost 2 bases to trimming and J lost 5 bases; unmatched junction nucleotides: 11. The CDR3 extends over 16 amino acids. Germline V gives CDR1 SGHRS, CDR2 YFSETQ. This CDR3 is CASSFRGGQGMNEQYF. CDR3 bases: TGCGCCAGCAGCTTTAGAGGCGGACAGGGGATGAACGAGCAGTACTTC.

This clonotype was observed a handful of times. V gene TRBV20-1 combines with J gene TRBJ2-1; 7 nucleotides agree with TRBD2. The J segment lost 1 base and the V segment lost 5 bases, leaving 8 bases of the junction unmatched. CDR1 is DFQATT and CDR2 is SNEGSKA in the germline V gene (reference sequence). The CDR3 extends over 15 amino acids. CDR3 sequence reads: CSAFRGEGSYNEQFF. CDR3 bases: TGCAGTGCTTTTCGTGGGGAGGGGTCCTACAATGAGCAGTTCTTC.